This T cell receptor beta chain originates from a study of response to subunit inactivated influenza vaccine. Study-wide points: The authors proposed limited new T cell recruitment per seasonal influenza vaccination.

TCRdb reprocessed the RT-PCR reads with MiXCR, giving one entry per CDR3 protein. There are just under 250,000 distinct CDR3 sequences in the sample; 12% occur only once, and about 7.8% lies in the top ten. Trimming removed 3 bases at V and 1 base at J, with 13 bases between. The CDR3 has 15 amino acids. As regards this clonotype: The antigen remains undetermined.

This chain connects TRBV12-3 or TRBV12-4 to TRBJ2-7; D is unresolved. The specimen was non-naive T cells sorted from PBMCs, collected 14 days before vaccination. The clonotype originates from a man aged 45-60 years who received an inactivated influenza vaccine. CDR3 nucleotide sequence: TGTGCCAGCAGTTTCGTAGGGTCCTCATCCTACGAGCAGTACTTC. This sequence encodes CASSFVGSSSYEQYF.